The clone carrying this TCR beta chain was counted a single time. The data derive from a study of blood T cell repertoires in COVID-19. CDR3 length: 15 residues. The V end lost 3 bases, the J end lost 2 bases, and 11 bases lay between the germline ends. Germline loops: CDR1 LNHDA, CDR2 SQIVND (reference sequence). Data came from immunoSEQ multiplex PCR; TCRdb stores just in-frame clones and leaves some out. The sample consists of about 48,000 clones, just over 85% of them appearing once. V and J are TRBV19 and TRBJ1-5, with TRBD1 as a possible D gene (6 bases). The receptor was derived from an elderly woman with acute or convalescent COVID-19. Sample: peripheral blood. The CDR3 here is CASSMGRGGNQPQHF. CDR3 DNA: TGTGCCAGTAGTATGGGCAGGGGTGGCAATCAGCCCCAGCATTTT.